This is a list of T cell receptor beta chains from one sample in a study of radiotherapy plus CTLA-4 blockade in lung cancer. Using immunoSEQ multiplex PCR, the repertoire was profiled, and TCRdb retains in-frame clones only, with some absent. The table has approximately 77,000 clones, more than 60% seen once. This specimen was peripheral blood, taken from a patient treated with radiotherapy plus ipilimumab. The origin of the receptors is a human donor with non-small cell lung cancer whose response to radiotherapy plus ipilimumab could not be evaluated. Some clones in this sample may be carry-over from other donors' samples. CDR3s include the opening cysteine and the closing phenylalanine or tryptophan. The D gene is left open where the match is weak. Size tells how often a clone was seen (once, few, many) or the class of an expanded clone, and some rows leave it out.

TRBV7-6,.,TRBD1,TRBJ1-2,TGTGCCAGCAGCCCTCTAGGGACAGGGGTACTGAATGGCTACACCTTC,CASSPLGTGVLNGYTF
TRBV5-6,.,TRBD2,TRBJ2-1,TGTGCCAGCAGCTTGTTAGCGGGCCTAAATGAGCAGTTCTTC,CASSLLAGLNEQFF
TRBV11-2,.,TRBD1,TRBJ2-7,TGTGCCAGCAGTTCCAGGGGGTTGGGGGCACTCTACGAGCAGTACTTC,CASSSRGLGALYEQYF
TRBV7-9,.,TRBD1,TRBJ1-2,TGTGCCAGCAGCTTATTTGTGACAGGGGGCGCGAGTGGCTATGGCTACACCTTC,CASSLFVTGGASGYGYTF
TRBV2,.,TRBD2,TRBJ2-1,TGTGCCAGCAGTGACCCAGCGGGGAGCTCCTACAATGAGCAGTTCTTC,CASSDPAGSSYNEQFF
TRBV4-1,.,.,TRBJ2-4,TGCGCCAGCAGTCAACCGGCCGGGTCGGTCGGAAACATTCAGTACTTC,CASSQPAGSVGNIQYF
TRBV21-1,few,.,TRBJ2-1,TGTGCCAGCAGCATACATGGGACTAGCTCCTACAATGAGCAGTTCTTC,CASSIHGTSSYNEQFF
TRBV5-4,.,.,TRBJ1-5,TGTGCCAGCAGCTTCACAGGTGGAGATAGCAATCAGCCCCAGCATTTT,CASSFTGGDSNQPQHF
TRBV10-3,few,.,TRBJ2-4,TGTGCCATCAGACAGGACGAAGGCAACATTCAGTACTTC,CAIRQDEGNIQYF
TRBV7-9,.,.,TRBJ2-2,TGTGCCAGCAGCTTCGGGCCCCAGGGGACCACCGGGGAGCTGTTTTTT,CASSFGPQGTTGELFF
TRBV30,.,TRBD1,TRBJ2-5,TGTGCCTGGGACCGGACAGGCGACGTGAGAGAGACCCAGTACTTC,CAWDRTGDVRETQYF
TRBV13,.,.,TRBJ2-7,TGTGCCAGCAGCTTGACGGGGGGCCACGAGCAGTACTTC,CASSLTGGHEQYF
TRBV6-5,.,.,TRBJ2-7,TGTGCCAGCAGACCCTCGCCAGGGGCGTCCTACGAGCAGTACTTC,CASRPSPGASYEQYF
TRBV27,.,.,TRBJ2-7,TGTGCCAGCAGTCCCACGACAGGACGCTTGCCCTACGAGCAGTACTTC,CASSPTTGRLPYEQYF
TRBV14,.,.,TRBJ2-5,TGTGCCAGCAGCCAAGCAGGGGGGATGGTGAGGACCCAGTACTTC,CASSQAGGMVRTQYF
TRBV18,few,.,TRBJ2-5,TGTGCCAGCTCCAGTCTTGGACAGGAGGGGACCCAGTACTTC,CASSSLGQEGTQYF
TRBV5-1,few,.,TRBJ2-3,TGCGCCAGCAGCTTGGCATTAGATACGCAGTATTTT,CASSLALDTQYF
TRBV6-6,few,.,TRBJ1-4,TGTGCCAGCAAGCAACAGGGTCGACGTAATGAAAAACTGTTTTTT,CASKQQGRRNEKLFF
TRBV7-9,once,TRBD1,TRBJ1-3,TGTGCCAGCAGCGCCGGGACAGGGCTAGGAAACACCATATATTTT,CASSAGTGLGNTIYF
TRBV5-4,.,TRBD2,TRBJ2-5,TGTGCCAGCAGCTCCGGGGGTAGCGGGGAGACCCAGTACTTC,CASSSGGSGETQYF
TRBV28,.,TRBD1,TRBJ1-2,TGTGCCAGCAGTTTGGGACAGGGACCCTATGGCTACACCTTC,CASSLGQGPYGYTF
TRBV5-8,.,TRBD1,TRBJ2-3,TGTGCCAGCAGGGGTTGGGACAGGGTCACAGATACGCAGTATTTT,CASRGWDRVTDTQYF
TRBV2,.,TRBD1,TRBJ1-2,TGTGCCAGCAGCGAGGGACAGGGATATGGCTACACCTTC,CASSEGQGYGYTF